This T cell receptor (beta chain) originates from a study of blood T cell repertoires in COVID-19. Whole-study context: Samples of COVID-19 (acute and convalescent) were obtained from the United States, Italy and Spain. Sample material is recorded as cDNA or gDNA derived from T cells, B-cell-depleted T cells, or PBMCs.

The germline V gene encodes CDR1 SEHNR and CDR2 FQNEAQ (reference sequence). The V end was cut by 4 bases, the J end by 5 bases, with 14 bases between. The CDR3 contains 14 residues. Original processing methods: Researchers report that nucleated cell counts were estimated from reference gene primer amplification. Clones were sequenced by immunoSEQ multiplex PCR, and TCRdb holds only the in-frame ones, with some missing. D and trimming were read from the DNA, whereas the V and J calls and clone size are those reported in that table. The sample lists under 150,000 clones, about 81% occurring once. The sequence came from a woman older than 75 with acute or convalescent COVID-19. The V and J genes are TRBV7-9 and TRBJ1-2, with D perhaps matching TRBD1 (5 bases). The sample consisted of peripheral blood. CDR3 amino acids: CASSWGGAGYGYTF. The DNA for the CDR3 is TGTGCCAGCAGCTGGGGAGGGGCCGGGTATGGCTACACCTTC.